This TCR beta chain was identified in a study of cytomegalovirus exposure and HLA in healthy donors. Findings and caveats of the study: Later analysis showed most CMV-associated TCR beta chains appearing HLA-restricted. Later analysis revealed greater clonal expansion in HLA-associated TCR beta chains than in equally common others. A few of the chains that were CMV-associated were confirmed in vitro to be specific for CMV antigens.

A note on this clone: What it binds is not known.

Both 60 Vbeta primers and 13 Jbeta primers went into the PCR. This table comes from immunoSEQ multiplex PCR, and its TCRdb copy is limited to in-frame clones, with some not included. The top ten hold around 3.6% of the sample, which has around 74,000 clones, about 84% seen once. The TCR comes from a middle-aged man in good health and CMV-seronegative. The specimen was PBMCs.

In nucleotides, the CDR3 is TGTGCCTGGAGTGTAGCGGATGAGCAGTTCTTC. This sequence encodes CAWSVADEQFF. This chain connects TRBV30 to TRBJ2-1; the D gene is possibly TRBD2 (5 bases). The germline CDR1 and CDR2 sequences are GTSNPN and SVGIG (reference sequence). The length of the CDR3 is 11 residues. Trimming shortened V by 0 bases and J by 8 bases, and 5 bases separated the two germline ends.